The entry that follows covers one TCR beta chain sequence. Germline values: CDR1 MNHEY, CDR2 SMNVEV (reference sequence). The CDR3 is made up of 13 amino acids. Trimming cost V 3 bases and J 8 bases, with 13 bases left between them. Participants were aged roughly 18 to 90 years, lived in 20 to 30 US areas, and enrolled virtually. Only in-frame clones appear in the TCRdb table, and some are missing; sequencing was by immunoSEQ multiplex PCR. The sample has 320,000 or so clones, about 90% seen once; the top ten hold approximately 1%. These data are taken from a study of blood T cell repertoires in COVID-19. Background on the study: Spain, Italy and the United States supplied samples that represented acute and convalescent COVID-19. The analysed material was cDNA or gDNA that came from T cells, B-cell-depleted T cells, or PBMCs.

The rearrangement links TRBV27 to TRBJ1-2; D remains ambiguous. Sample: PBMCs or T cells enriched from blood (not recorded which). The TCR was taken from a young woman who had recovered from COVID-19. The chain's CDR3 is CASSLTRSDGYTF. In DNA form, the CDR3 reads TGTGCCAGCAGTTTGACACGTTCTGACGGCTACACCTTC.